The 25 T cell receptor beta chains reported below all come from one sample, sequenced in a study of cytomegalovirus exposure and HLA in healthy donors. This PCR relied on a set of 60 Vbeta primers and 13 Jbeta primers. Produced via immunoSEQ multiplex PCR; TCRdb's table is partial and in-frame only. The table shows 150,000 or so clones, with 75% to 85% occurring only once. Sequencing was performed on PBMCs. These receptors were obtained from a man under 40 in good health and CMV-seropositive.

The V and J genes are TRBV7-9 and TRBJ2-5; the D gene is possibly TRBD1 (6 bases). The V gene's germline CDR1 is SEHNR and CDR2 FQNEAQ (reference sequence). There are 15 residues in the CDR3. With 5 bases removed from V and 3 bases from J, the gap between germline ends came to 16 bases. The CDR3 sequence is CASSPHLAGEETQYF. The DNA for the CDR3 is TGTGCCAGCAGCCCACACCTGGCAGGGGAAGAGACCCAGTACTTC.

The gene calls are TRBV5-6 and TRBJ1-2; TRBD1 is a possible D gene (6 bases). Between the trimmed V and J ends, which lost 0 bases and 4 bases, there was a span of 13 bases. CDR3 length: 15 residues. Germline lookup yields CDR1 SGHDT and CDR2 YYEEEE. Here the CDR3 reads CASSLGDIWGYGYTF. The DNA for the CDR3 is TGTGCCAGCAGCTTGGGGGACATATGGGGCTATGGCTACACCTTC.

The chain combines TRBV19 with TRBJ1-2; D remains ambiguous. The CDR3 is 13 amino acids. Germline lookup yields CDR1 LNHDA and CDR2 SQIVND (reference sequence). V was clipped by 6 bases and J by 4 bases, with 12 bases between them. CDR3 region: CASSEDLFYGYTF. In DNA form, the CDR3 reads TGTGCCAGTAGCGAGGACTTATTCTATGGCTACACCTTC.

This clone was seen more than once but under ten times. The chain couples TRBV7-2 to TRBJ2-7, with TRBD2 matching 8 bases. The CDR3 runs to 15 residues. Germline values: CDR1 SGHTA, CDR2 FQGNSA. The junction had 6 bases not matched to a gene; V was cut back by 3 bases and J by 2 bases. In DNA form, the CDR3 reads TGTGCCAGCAGCTTTAGTTTAGCGGGGACCTACGAGCAGTACTTC. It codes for CASSFSLAGTYEQYF.

The CDR3 loop is CASSAGDRGRTDTQYF. Here the CDR3 DNA reads TGTGCCAGCAGCGCGGGAGACAGGGGGCGCACAGATACGCAGTATTTT. The V gene is TRBV9, the J gene TRBJ2-3; TRBD1 agrees at 10 bases. Germline CDR1 and CDR2: SGDLS and YYNGEE. The trim removed 3 bases at V and 1 base at J, leaving 5 bases unmatched. The CDR3 totals 16 residues.

CDR3 in DNA: TGTGCCAGCAGCTTCAAGCGGTCCCAAGAGACCCAGTACTTC. It specifies CASSFKRSQETQYF. The chain employs TRBV5-8 and TRBJ2-5; D might be TRBD2 (5 bases). From germline, CDR1 is SGHTS and CDR2 YDEGEE. CDR3 length equals 14 residues. The germline V and J ends were trimmed by 2 bases and 1 base, with 9 bases remaining between them.

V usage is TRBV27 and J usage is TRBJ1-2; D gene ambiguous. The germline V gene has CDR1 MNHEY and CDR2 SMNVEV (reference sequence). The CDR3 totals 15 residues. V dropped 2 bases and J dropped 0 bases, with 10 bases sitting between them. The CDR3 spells CASSLEGDPNYGYTF. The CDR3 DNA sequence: TGTGCCAGCAGTTTAGAGGGAGATCCTAACTATGGCTACACCTTC.

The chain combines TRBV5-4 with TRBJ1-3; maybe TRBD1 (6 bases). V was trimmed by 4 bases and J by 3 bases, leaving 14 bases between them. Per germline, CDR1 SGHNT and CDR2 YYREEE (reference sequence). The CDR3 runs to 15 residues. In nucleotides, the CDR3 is TGTGCCAGCAGCGTGGACAGTCATCTTGGAAACACCATATATTTT. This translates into CASSVDSHLGNTIYF.

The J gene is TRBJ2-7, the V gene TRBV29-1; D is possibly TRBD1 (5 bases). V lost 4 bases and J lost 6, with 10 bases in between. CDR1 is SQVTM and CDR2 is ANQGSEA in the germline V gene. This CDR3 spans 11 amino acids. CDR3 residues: CSVAGFSEQYF. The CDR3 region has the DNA TGCAGCGTTGCAGGGTTTAGCGAGCAGTACTTC.

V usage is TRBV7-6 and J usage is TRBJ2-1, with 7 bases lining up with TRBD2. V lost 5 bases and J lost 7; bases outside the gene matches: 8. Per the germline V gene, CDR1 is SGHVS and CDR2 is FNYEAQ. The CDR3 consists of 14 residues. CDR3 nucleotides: TGTGCCAGCAGCCTCGGGGCGGGAGAGAATGAGCAGTTCTTC. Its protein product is CASSLGAGENEQFF.

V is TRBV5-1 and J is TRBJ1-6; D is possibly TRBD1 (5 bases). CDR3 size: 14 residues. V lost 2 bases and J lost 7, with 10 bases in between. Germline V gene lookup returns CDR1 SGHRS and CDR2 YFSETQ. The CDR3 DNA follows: TGCGCCAGCAGCTTACAGGCAGAAAATTCACCCCTCCACTTT. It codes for CASSLQAENSPLHF.

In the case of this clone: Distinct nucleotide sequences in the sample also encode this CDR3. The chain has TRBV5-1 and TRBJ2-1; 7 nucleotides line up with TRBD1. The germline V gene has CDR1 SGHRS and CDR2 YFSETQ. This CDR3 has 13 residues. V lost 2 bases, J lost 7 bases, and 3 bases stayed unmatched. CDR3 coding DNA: TGCGCCAGCAGCTTACAGGGGTATAATGAGCAGTTCTTC. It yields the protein CASSLQGYNEQFF.

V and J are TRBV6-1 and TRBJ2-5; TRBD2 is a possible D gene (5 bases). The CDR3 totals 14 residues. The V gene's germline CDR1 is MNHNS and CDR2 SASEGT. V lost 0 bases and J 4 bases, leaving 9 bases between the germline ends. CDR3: CASSEAQGRETQYF. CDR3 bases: TGTGCCAGCAGTGAAGCACAAGGGAGAGAGACCCAGTACTTC.

CDR3 amino acids: CASSLAGLAGGTGELFF. In DNA form, the CDR3 reads TGTGCCAGCAGTTTAGCCGGACTAGCGGGAGGGACCGGGGAGCTGTTTTTT. V gene TRBV27 combines with J gene TRBJ2-2; 15 nucleotides line up with TRBD2. Germline V gives CDR1 MNHEY, CDR2 SMNVEV (reference sequence). Trimming removed 2 bases from V and 5 bases from J; junction bases left unmatched: 3. This CDR3 comprises 17 residues.

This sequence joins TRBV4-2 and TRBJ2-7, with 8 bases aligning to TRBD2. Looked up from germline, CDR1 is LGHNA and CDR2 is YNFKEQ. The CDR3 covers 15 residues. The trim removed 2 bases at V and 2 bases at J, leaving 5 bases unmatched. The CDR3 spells CASSQTSGPAYEQYF. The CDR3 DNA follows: TGTGCCAGCAGCCAAACTAGCGGTCCCGCCTACGAGCAGTACTTC.

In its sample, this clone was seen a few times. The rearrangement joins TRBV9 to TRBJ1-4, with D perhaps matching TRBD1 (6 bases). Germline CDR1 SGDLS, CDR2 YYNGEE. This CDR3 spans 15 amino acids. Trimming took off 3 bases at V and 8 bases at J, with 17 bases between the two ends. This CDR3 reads CASSGAGTRKEKLFF. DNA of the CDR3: TGTGCCAGCAGCGGCGCCGGGACAAGGAAGGAAAAACTGTTTTTT.

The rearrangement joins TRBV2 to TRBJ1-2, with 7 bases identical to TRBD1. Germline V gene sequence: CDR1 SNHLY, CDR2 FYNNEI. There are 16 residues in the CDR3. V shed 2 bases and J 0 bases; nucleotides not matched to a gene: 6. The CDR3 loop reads CASSEQGEGANYGYTF. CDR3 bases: TGTGCCAGCAGTGAACAGGGGGAAGGAGCTAACTATGGCTACACCTTC.

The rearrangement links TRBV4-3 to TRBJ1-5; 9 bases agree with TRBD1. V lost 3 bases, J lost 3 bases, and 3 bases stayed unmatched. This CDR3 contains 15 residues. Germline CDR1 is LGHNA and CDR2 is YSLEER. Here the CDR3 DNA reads TGCGCCAGCAGCCAGGGGACAGGGACCAATCAGCCCCAGCATTTT. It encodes CASSQGTGTNQPQHF.

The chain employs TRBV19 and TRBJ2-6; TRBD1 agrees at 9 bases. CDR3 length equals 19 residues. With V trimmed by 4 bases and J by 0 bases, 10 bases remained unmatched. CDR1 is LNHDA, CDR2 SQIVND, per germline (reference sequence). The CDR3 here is CASSNSRTGVFSGANVLTF. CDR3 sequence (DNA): TGTGCCAGTAGTAATAGCCGGACAGGGGTCTTCTCTGGGGCCAACGTCCTGACTTTC. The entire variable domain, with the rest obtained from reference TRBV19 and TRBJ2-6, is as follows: DGGITQSPKYLFRKEGQNVTLSCEQNLNHDAMYWYRQDPGQGLRLIYYSQIVNDFQKGDIAEGYSVSREKKESFPLTVTSAQKNPTAFYLCASSNSRTGVFSGANVLTFGAGSRLTVL.

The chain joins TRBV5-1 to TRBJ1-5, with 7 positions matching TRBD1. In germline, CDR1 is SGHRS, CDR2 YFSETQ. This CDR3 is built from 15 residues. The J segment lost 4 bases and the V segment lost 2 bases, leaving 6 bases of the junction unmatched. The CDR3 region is CASSLGGTENQPQHF. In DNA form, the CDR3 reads TGCGCCAGCAGCTTAGGTGGGACAGAGAATCAGCCCCAGCATTTT.

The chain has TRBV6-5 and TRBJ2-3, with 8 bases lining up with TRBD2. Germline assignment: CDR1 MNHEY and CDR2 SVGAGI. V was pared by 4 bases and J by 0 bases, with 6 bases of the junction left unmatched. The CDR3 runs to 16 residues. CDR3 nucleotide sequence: TGTGCCAGCAGTTTTCGGGGGGGGCGGAGCACAGATACGCAGTATTTT. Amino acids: CASSFRGGRSTDTQYF.

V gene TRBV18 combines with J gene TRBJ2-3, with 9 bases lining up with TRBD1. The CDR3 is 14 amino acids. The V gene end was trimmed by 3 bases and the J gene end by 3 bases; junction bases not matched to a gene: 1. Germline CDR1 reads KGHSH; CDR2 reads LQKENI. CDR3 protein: CASSPGQGTDTQYF. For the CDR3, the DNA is TGTGCCAGCTCACCGGGACAGGGAACAGATACGCAGTATTTT. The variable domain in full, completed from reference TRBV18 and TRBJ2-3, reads NAGVMQNPRHLVRRRGQEARLRCSPMKGHSHVYWYRQLPEEGLKFMVYLQKENIIDESGMPKERFSAEFPKEGPSILRIQQVVRGDSAAYFCASSPGQGTDTQYFGPGTRLTVL.

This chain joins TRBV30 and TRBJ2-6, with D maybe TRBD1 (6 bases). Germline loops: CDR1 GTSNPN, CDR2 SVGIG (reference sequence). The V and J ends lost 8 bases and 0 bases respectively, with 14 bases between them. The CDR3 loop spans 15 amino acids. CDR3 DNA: TGTGCCAGTGGACAGCCCAGCTCTGGGGCCAACGTCCTGACTTTC. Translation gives CASGQPSSGANVLTF.

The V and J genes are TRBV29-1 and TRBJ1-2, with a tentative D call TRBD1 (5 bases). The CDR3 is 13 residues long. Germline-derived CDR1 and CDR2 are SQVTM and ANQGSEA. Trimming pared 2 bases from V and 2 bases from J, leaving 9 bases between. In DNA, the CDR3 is TGCAGCGTTGAAAGCCGACAGAACTATGGCTACACCTTC. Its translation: CSVESRQNYGYTF.

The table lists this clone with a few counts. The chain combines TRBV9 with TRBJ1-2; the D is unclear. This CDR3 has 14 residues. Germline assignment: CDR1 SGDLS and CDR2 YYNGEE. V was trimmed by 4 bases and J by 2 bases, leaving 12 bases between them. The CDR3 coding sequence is TGTGCCAGCAGCCCCGACTTGGCGAACTATGGCTACACCTTC. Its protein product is CASSPDLANYGYTF.